Presented here are 29 T cell receptor beta chains from one specimen sequenced in a study of cytomegalovirus exposure and HLA in healthy donors. The PCR had 60 Vbeta and 13 Jbeta primers. Profiled with immunoSEQ multiplex PCR; TCRdb holds only in-frame clones, not every one. Here the sample spans almost 200,000 clones, 79% being singletons. The source material was PBMCs. The receptors come from a woman aged 25 to 45 in good health and CMV-seropositive.

This clone has a single count. V gene TRBV18 combines with J gene TRBJ2-1, with 7 positions matching TRBD2. With 2 bases clipped from V and 9 bases from J, the junction kept 13 bases outside the gene matches. In germline, CDR1 is KGHSH, CDR2 LQKENI. The CDR3 is 16 residues long. CDR3 in amino acids: CASSPLRRESGGEQFF. CDR3 nucleotide sequence: TGTGCCAGCTCACCATTGAGGCGGGAGAGCGGCGGTGAGCAGTTCTTC.

The V and J genes are TRBV5-1 and TRBJ2-1, with TRBD2 identical over 11 bases. In germline, CDR1 is SGHRS, CDR2 YFSETQ. V shed 3 bases, J shed 7 bases, and the junction held 3 bases outside the gene matches. CDR3 size: 14 residues. CDR3 protein: CASSSPSGRNEQFF. DNA of the CDR3: TGCGCCAGCAGCTCCCCTAGCGGGAGGAATGAGCAGTTCTTC.

The chain recombines TRBV29-1 with TRBJ1-1, with TRBD1 as a possible D gene (5 bases). The CDR3 covers 15 residues. With 3 bases removed from V and 2 bases from J, the gap between germline ends came to 16 bases. Germline CDR1 and CDR2: SQVTM and ANQGSEA. The CDR3 DNA reads as TGCAGCGTTGAGGAACCAGGGTTCGCAAACACTGAAGCTTTCTTT. This gives the protein CSVEEPGFANTEAFF. Using reference TRBV29-1 and TRBJ1-1 for the parts outside the CDR3, the full variable domain is SAVISQKPSRDICQRGTSLTIQCQVDSQVTMMFWYRQQPGQSLTLIATANQGSEATYESGFVIDKFPISRPNLTFSTLTVSNMSPEDSSIYLCSVEEPGFANTEAFFGQGTRLTVV.

The V and J genes are TRBV5-6 and TRBJ2-1, with TRBD2 matching over 7 bases. The CDR3 has 14 amino acids. The germline V gene encodes CDR1 SGHDT and CDR2 YYEEEE. After removal of 4 bases from V and 10 bases from J, the junction contained 11 bases not matched to a gene. CDR3 in DNA: TGTGCCAGCAGCCCTCCAACGTTGCGGGGGGAGCAGTTCTTC. This encodes CASSPPTLRGEQFF.

The chain combines TRBV27 with TRBJ2-7; 9 bases align to TRBD1. J gave up 3 bases and V 1 base, and 7 bases lay outside the gene matches. The germline CDR1 and CDR2 sequences are MNHEY and SMNVEV (reference sequence). This CDR3 comprises 16 residues. The CDR3 region has the DNA TGTGCCAGCAGTTTATTTTCGGGACAGGGATACTACGAGCAGTACTTC. Protein product: CASSLFSGQGYYEQYF.

V usage is TRBV27 and J usage is TRBJ2-2; a possible D gene is TRBD2 (5 bases). This CDR3 region has 16 residues. Germline assignment: CDR1 MNHEY and CDR2 SMNVEV (reference sequence). Trimming cost V 5 bases and J 1 base, with 14 bases left between them. CDR3 in DNA: TGTGCCAGCAGTCCGTTGGACGGGATGAACACCGGGGAGCTGTTTTTT. Protein: CASSPLDGMNTGELFF.

This clone was seen a single time. V and J are TRBV6-6 and TRBJ2-7, with a tentative D call TRBD2 (6 bases). V was clipped by 0 bases and J by 7 bases, with 16 bases between them. CDR3 length equals 15 residues. Germline assignment: CDR1 MNHNY and CDR2 SVGAGI (reference sequence). As DNA, the CDR3 is TGTGCCAGCAGTTACTCGATATTATCGGGGGTGGAGCAGTACTTC. It specifies CASSYSILSGVEQYF.

This clone was picked up a small number of times. The chain recombines TRBV4-1 with TRBJ2-2, with 7 bases aligning to TRBD1. Trimming removed 5 bases from V and 10 bases from J; junction bases left unmatched: 16. The CDR3 spans 16 residues. Germline V gene sequence: CDR1 MGHRA, CDR2 YSYEKL. The DNA of the CDR3 is TGCGCCAGCAGCTTTCGACAGGGCCGGCGACGGGAGGAGCTGTTTTTT. Translated: CASSFRQGRRREELFF.

The rearrangement uses TRBV14 and TRBJ2-7, with TRBD1 matching 7 bases. Germline V CDR1 and CDR2: SGHDN, FVKESK. The CDR3 loop spans 15 amino acids. The V and J ends lost 5 bases and 5 bases, in that order; junction bases with no gene match: 12. The chain's CDR3 is CASSADRTGVDEQYF. CDR3 coding DNA: TGTGCCAGCAGCGCGGACAGGACAGGAGTGGACGAGCAGTACTTC.

The gene calls are TRBV29-1 and TRBJ2-7; 11 nucleotides line up with TRBD1. Germline CDR1 reads SQVTM; CDR2 reads ANQGSEA. The ends lost 6 bases at V and 5 bases at J; junction bases unmatched: 3. This CDR3 has 12 amino acids. CDR3 bases: TGCAGCGTGTCGGGACAGGGGGACGAGCAGTACTTC. Its protein product is CSVSGQGDEQYF.

The rearrangement uses TRBV4-1 and TRBJ1-4; D is ambiguous. The germline gives CDR1 MGHRA, CDR2 YSYEKL. CDR3 size: 14 residues. The V and J ends lost 4 bases and 7 bases respectively, with 13 bases between them. CDR3 in DNA: TGCGCCAGCAGCCGAGGTCTTGGCCTTGAAAAACTGTTTTTT. This sequence encodes CASSRGLGLEKLFF.

The V call is TRBV4-2, the J call TRBJ2-5; 12 bases fit TRBD2. The CDR3 extends over 16 amino acids. Looked up from germline, CDR1 is LGHNA and CDR2 is YNFKEQ. V trimming: 3 bases; J trimming: 1 base; junction bases outside the gene matches: 3. This CDR3 is CASSHGLAGPQETQYF. The CDR3 nucleotides are TGTGCCAGCAGCCACGGACTAGCGGGACCCCAAGAGACCCAGTACTTC.

Only one count was recorded for this clone. J is TRBJ2-1 and V is TRBV28; tentatively, D is TRBD2 (5 bases). The CDR3 consists of 12 residues. The ends were cut back, 2 bases at V and 12 bases at J, with 11 bases in the middle. Germline V CDR1 and CDR2: MDHEN, SYDVKM. DNA of the CDR3: TGTGCCAGCAGTTTAAGCCATCGGGGGCAGTTCTTC. Translation: CASSLSHRGQFF.

The chain has TRBV2 and TRBJ1-4, with TRBD1 as a possible D gene (6 bases). From germline, CDR1 is SNHLY and CDR2 FYNNEI. V lost 7 bases and J 5 bases, leaving 11 bases between the germline ends. CDR3 size: 13 residues. CDR3 amino acids: CASTGTLNEKLFF. CDR3 in DNA: TGTGCCAGCACCGGGACATTGAATGAAAAACTGTTTTTT.

This clone has just a few counts. For the CDR3, the DNA is TGTGCCTGGAGCCACCCTAGCGGGACCTACAATGAGCAGTTCTTC. Amino acids: CAWSHPSGTYNEQFF. The V call is TRBV30, the J call TRBJ2-1; the match to TRBD2 covers 9 bases. Unmatched junction bases numbered 5, after V lost 3 bases and J lost 2 bases. Germline V gene sequence: CDR1 GTSNPN, CDR2 SVGIG (reference sequence). The CDR3 loop spans 15 amino acids.

This CDR3 reads CASTSRGAPVNTEAFF. The CDR3 DNA is TGTGCCAGCACCTCCCGCGGGGCACCGGTTAACACTGAAGCTTTCTTT. The chain is built from TRBV11-3 and TRBJ1-1; the D gene is possibly TRBD1 (5 bases). Germline CDR1 and CDR2: SGHNT and YENEEA. The CDR3 has 16 residues. Trimming removed 7 bases from V and 2 bases from J, with 20 bases in between.

J is TRBJ1-1 and V is TRBV20-1; 7 bases match TRBD1. After removal of 2 bases from V and 11 bases from J, the junction contained 5 bases not matched to a gene. CDR3 size: 11 residues. The germline CDR1 and CDR2 sequences are DFQATT and SNEGSKA (reference sequence). DNA for the CDR3: TGCAGTGCTAGAAGGGGACAGCTGGCTTTCTTT. This encodes CSARRGQLAFF.

The DNA for the CDR3 is TGTGCCAGTATAGGGGTTGGGTCGGTAACAGACCACACCTTGAACTATGGCTACACCTTC. Protein product: CASIGVGSVTDHTLNYGYTF. The chain employs TRBV19 and TRBJ1-2, with D possibly matching TRBD1 (5 bases). CDR1 is LNHDA and CDR2 is SQIVND in the germline V gene (reference sequence). The CDR3 runs 20 residues. The V gene lost 7 bases and the J gene lost 2 bases, with 32 bases spanning the gap.

The chain combines TRBV11-2 with TRBJ2-6; D is uncertain. V lost 5 bases and J lost 0, with 11 bases in between. The CDR3 consists of 16 residues. The germline CDR1 and CDR2 sequences are SGHAT and FQNNGV. For the CDR3, the DNA is TGTGCCAGCAGCCTCGGGTTCTACTCTGGGGCCAACGTCCTGACTTTC. It codes for CASSLGFYSGANVLTF.

This chain links TRBV18 with TRBJ1-1; TRBD1 matches at 7 bases. The CDR3 is 16 residues long. Per the germline V gene, CDR1 is KGHSH and CDR2 is LQKENI. V lost 3 bases to trimming and J lost 1 base; unmatched junction nucleotides: 8. CDR3 loop: CASSPFPGQRNTEAFF. CDR3 in DNA: TGTGCCAGCTCACCGTTTCCGGGACAGAGGAACACTGAAGCTTTCTTT.

This chain connects TRBV27 to TRBJ1-1; D is perhaps TRBD1 (5 bases). Germline V gene lookup returns CDR1 MNHEY and CDR2 SMNVEV (reference sequence). This CDR3 region has 16 residues. V shed 0 bases and J shed 8 bases, with 19 bases lying between them. The CDR3 coding sequence is TGTGCCAGCAGTTTATCACGGACACCGGGACTCACGGAAGCTTTCTTT. Translation: CASSLSRTPGLTEAFF.

The chain recombines TRBV5-6 with TRBJ2-7; TRBD2 agrees at 8 bases. CDR3 length equals 14 residues. With V trimmed by 0 bases and J by 9 bases, 8 bases remained unmatched. The V gene's germline CDR1 is SGHDT and CDR2 YYEEEE. Here the CDR3 DNA reads TGTGCCAGCAGCTTGGGGTCGCGGGGGGCCGGGCAGTACTTC. It specifies CASSLGSRGAGQYF.

V is TRBV6-5 and J is TRBJ1-2; 7 bases align to TRBD1. The trim removed 4 bases at V and 7 bases at J, leaving 9 bases unmatched. The CDR3 totals 14 residues. The germline V gene encodes CDR1 MNHEY and CDR2 SVGAGI. The DNA of the CDR3 is TGTGCCAGCAGTTCCAACAGGGGCATTAGTGGCTACACCTTC. Residues: CASSSNRGISGYTF.

V usage is TRBV14 and J usage is TRBJ1-2; the D gene is possibly TRBD1 (5 bases). The length of the CDR3 is 13 residues. With 0 bases removed from V and 8 bases from J, the gap between germline ends came to 10 bases. In germline, CDR1 is SGHDN, CDR2 FVKESK. In DNA, the CDR3 is TGTGCCAGCAGCCAAGAGTTGGGGGGGGGCTACACCTTC. Protein product: CASSQELGGGYTF.

The chain has TRBV25-1 and TRBJ2-7; TRBD2 agrees at 9 bases. The CDR3 is made up of 15 amino acids. V gave up 2 bases and J gave up 5 bases; unmatched junction bases: 7. The germline gives CDR1 MGHDK, CDR2 SYGVNS. The CDR3 protein is CASSEGGGVRNEQYF. CDR3 nucleotides: TGTGCCAGCAGTGAAGGCGGGGGGGTGAGAAACGAGCAGTACTTC.

The rearrangement joins TRBV29-1 to TRBJ2-1, with 7 bases aligning to TRBD1. V was pared by 4 bases and J by 4 bases, with 19 bases of the junction left unmatched. Germline V gives CDR1 SQVTM, CDR2 ANQGSEA. This CDR3 contains 18 residues. The CDR3 nucleotides are TGCAGCGTTGTAGGGGGCTCAGGGGGAAAGAGTGGGTACAATGAGCAGTTCTTC. It translates to CSVVGGSGGKSGYNEQFF.

V is TRBV10-3 and J is TRBJ2-2, with D tentatively TRBD1 (6 bases). Trimming took off 0 bases at V and 4 bases at J, with 12 bases between the two ends. The CDR3 consists of 16 residues. CDR1 is ENHRY and CDR2 is SYGVKD in the germline V gene. CDR3 residues: CAISESGATGTGELFF. Here the CDR3 DNA reads TGTGCCATCAGTGAGTCGGGGGCGACGGGCACCGGGGAGCTGTTTTTT.

This chain connects TRBV6-1 to TRBJ1-2; TRBD1 is a possible D gene (5 bases). Trimming left V 1 base short and J 2 bases short, with 8 bases between. The CDR3 is 14 amino acids. Per germline, CDR1 MNHNS and CDR2 SASEGT. DNA of the CDR3: TGTGCCAGCAGTGAAGGGACACCCAACTATGGCTACACCTTC. It yields the protein CASSEGTPNYGYTF.

The rearrangement joins TRBV6-5 to TRBJ2-7, with 7 bases aligning to TRBD1. Trimming removed 6 bases from V and 2 bases from J; junction bases left unmatched: 7. This CDR3 comprises 14 residues. In germline, CDR1 is MNHEY, CDR2 SVGAGI. In nucleotides, the CDR3 is TGTGCCAGCAGCCGACAGGGATCGACCTACGAGCAGTACTTC. Residues: CASSRQGSTYEQYF.